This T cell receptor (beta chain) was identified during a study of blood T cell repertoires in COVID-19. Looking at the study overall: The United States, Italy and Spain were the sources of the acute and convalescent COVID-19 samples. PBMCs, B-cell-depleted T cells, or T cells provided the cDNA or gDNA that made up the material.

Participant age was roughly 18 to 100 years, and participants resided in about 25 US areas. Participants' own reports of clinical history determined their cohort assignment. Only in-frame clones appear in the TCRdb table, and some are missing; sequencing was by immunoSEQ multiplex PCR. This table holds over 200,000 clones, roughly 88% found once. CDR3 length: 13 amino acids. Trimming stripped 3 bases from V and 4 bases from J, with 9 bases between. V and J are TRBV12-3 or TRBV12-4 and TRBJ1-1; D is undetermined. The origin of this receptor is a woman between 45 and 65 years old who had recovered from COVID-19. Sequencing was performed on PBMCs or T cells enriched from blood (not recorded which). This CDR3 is CASSFTRTTEAFF. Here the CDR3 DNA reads TGTGCCAGCAGTTTTACACGAACCACTGAAGCTTTCTTT.